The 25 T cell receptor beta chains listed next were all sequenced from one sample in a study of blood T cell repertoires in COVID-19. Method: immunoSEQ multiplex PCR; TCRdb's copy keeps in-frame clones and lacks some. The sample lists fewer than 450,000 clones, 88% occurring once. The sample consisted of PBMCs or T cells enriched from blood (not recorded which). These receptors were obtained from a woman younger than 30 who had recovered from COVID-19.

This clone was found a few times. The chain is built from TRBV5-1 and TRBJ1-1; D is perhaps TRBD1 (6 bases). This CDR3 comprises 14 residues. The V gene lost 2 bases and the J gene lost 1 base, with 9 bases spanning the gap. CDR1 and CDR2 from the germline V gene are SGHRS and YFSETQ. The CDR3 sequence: CASSFSGANTEAFF. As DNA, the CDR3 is TGCGCCAGCAGCTTCTCAGGGGCGAACACTGAAGCTTTCTTT.

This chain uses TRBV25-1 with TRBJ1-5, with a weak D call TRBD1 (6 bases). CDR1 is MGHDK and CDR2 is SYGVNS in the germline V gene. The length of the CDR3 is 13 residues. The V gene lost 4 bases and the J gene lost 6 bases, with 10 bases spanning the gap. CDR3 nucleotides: TGTGCCAGCAGTGCCTCAGGGGCTCAGCCCCAGCATTTT. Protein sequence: CASSASGAQPQHF.

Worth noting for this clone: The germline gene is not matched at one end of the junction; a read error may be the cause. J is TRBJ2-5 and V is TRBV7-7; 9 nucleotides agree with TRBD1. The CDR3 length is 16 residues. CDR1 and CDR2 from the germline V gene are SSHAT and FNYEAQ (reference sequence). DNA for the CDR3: TGTGCTAGCAGCCTCTCGTGGACAGGGGATGGGGAGACCCAGTACTTC. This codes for CASSLSWTGDGETQYF.

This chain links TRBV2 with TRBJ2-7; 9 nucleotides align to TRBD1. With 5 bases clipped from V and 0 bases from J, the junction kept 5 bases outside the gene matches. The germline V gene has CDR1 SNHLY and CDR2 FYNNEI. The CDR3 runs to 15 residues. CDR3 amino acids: CASSPWDRASYEQYF. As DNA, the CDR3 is TGTGCCAGCAGTCCCTGGGACAGGGCCTCCTACGAGCAGTACTTC.

The CDR3: CASRLTGNTEAFF. Written as DNA, the CDR3 is TGTGCCAGCAGACTGACAGGGAACACTGAAGCTTTCTTT. The rearrangement uses TRBV7-2 and TRBJ1-1; D possibly corresponds to TRBD1 (6 bases). Trimming cost V 6 bases and J 1 base, with 9 bases left between them. Per germline, CDR1 SGHTA and CDR2 FQGNSA. The CDR3 consists of 13 residues.

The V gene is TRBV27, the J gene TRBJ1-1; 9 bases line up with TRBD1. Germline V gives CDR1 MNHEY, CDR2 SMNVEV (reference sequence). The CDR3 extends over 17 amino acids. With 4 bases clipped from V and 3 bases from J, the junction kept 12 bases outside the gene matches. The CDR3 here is CASSSDRGASWDTEAFF. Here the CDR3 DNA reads TGTGCCAGCAGTTCCGACAGGGGGGCTAGTTGGGACACTGAAGCTTTCTTT.

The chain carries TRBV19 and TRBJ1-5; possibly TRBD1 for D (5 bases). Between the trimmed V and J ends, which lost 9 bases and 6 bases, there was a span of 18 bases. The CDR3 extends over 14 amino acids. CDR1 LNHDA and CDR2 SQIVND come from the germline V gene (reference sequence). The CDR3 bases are TGTGCCAGAACAAGGGCAGGGAAGACTCAGCCCCAGCATTTT. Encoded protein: CARTRAGKTQPQHF.

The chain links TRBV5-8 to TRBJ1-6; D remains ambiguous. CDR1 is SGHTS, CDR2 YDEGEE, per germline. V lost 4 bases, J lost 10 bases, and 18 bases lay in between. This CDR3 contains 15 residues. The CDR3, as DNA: TGTGCCAGCAGCCCGGAGCGTGGTTGGTACTCACCCCTCCACTTT. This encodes CASSPERGWYSPLHF. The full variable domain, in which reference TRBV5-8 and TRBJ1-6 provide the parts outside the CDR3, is EAGVTQSPTHLIKTRGQQATLRCSPISGHTSVYWYQQALGLGLQFLLWYDEGEERNRGNFPPRFSGRQFPNYSSELNVNALELEDSALYLCASSPERGWYSPLHFGNGTRLTVT.

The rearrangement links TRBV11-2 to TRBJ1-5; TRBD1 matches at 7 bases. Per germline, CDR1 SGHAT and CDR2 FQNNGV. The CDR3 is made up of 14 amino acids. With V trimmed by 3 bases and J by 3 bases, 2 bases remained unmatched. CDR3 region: CASSLTGNNQPQHF. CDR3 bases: TGTGCCAGCAGCTTGACAGGGAACAATCAGCCCCAGCATTTT. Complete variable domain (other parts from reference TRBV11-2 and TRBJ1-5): EAGVAQSPRYKIIEKRQSVAFWCNPISGHATLYWYQQILGQGPKLLIQFQNNGVVDDSQLPKDRFSAERLKGVDSTLKIQPAKLEDSAVYLCASSLTGNNQPQHFGDGTRLSIL.

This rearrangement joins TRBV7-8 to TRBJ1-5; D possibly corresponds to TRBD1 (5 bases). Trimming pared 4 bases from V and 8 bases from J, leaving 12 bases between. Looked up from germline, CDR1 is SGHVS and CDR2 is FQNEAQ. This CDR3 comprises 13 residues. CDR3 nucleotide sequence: TGTGCCAGCAGCTCCGACAGAGATAAGCCCCAGCATTTT. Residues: CASSSDRDKPQHF.

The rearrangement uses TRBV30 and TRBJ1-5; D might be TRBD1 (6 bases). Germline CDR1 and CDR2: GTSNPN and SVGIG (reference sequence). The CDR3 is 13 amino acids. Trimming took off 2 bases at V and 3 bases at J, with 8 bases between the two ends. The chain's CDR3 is CAWSQGNNQPQHF. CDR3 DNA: TGTGCCTGGAGTCAGGGGAACAATCAGCCCCAGCATTTT. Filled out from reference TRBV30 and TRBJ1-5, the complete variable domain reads SQTIHQWPATLVQPVGSPLSLECTVEGTSNPNLYWYRQAAGRGLQLLFYSVGIGQISSEVPQNLSASRPQDRQFILSSKKLLLSDSGFYLCAWSQGNNQPQHFGDGTRLSIL.

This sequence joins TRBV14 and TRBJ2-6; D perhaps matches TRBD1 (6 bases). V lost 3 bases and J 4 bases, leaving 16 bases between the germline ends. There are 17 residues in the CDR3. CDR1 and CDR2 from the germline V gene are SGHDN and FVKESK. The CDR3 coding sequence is TGTGCCAGCAGCCAGGATAGGTCAGGGGCCGGGGCCAACGTCCTGACTTTC. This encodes CASSQDRSGAGANVLTF.

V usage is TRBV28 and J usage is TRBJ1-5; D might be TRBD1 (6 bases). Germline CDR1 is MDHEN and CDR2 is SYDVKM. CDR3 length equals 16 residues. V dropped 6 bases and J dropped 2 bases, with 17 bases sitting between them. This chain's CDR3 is CASRGRGGAGNQPQHF. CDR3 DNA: TGTGCCAGCAGGGGGCGGGGGGGCGCCGGCAATCAGCCCCAGCATTTT.

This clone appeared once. In DNA form, the CDR3 reads TGTGCCAGCAGTTACGGGCAGGGTGACTATGGCTACACCTTC. This sequence encodes CASSYGQGDYGYTF. V usage is TRBV6-5 and J usage is TRBJ1-2; D possibly corresponds to TRBD1 (5 bases). Trimming took 2 bases from V and 3 from J, leaving 10 bases between them. CDR3 length: 14 residues. From germline, CDR1 is MNHEY and CDR2 SVGAGI.

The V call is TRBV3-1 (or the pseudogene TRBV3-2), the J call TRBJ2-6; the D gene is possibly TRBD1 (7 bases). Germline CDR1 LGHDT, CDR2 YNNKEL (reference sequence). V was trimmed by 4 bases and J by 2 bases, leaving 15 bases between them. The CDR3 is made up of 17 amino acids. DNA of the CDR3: TGTGCCAGCAGCCCCCGGGGGCAGGGGGCTGGGGCCAACGTCCTGACTTTC. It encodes CASSPRGQGAGANVLTF.

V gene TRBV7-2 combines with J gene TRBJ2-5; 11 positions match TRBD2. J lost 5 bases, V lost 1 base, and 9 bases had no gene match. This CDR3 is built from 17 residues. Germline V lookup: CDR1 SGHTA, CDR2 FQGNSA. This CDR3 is CASSLVAASGGRETQYF. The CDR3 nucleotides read TGTGCCAGCAGCTTAGTAGCGGCTAGCGGGGGGAGGGAGACCCAGTACTTC.

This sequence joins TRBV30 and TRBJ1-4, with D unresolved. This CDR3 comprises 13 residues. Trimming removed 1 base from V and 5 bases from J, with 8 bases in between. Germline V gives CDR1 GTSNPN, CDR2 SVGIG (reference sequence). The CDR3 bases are TGTGCCTGGAGTGGGACGGGGAATGAAAAACTGTTTTTT. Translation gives CAWSGTGNEKLFF. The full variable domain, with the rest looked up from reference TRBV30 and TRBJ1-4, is SQTIHQWPATLVQPVGSPLSLECTVEGTSNPNLYWYRQAAGRGLQLLFYSVGIGQISSEVPQNLSASRPQDRQFILSSKKLLLSDSGFYLCAWSGTGNEKLFFGSGTQLSVL.

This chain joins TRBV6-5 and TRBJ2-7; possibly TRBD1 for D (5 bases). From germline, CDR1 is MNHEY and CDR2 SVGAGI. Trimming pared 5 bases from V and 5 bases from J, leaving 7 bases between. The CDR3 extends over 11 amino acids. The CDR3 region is CASSLGDEQYF. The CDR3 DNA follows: TGTGCCAGCAGTCTAGGGGACGAGCAGTACTTC.

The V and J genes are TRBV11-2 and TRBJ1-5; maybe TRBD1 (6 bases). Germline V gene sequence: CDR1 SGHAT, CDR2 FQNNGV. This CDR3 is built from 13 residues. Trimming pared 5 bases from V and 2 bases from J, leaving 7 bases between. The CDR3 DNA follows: TGTGCCAGCAGCCCAGGGGGCAATCAGCCCCAGCATTTT. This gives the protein CASSPGGNQPQHF.

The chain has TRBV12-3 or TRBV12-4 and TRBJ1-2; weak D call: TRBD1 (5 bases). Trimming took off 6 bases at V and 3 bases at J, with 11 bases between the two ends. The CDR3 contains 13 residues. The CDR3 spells CASSPTGDYGYTF. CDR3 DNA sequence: TGTGCCAGCAGCCCCACAGGCGACTATGGCTACACCTTC.

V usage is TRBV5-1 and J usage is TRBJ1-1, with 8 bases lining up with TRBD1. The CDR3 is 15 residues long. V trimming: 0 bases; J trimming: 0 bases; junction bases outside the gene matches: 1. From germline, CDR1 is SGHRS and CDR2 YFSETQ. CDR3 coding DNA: TGCGCCAGCAGCTTGGTCAGGGGGCTGAACACTGAAGCTTTCTTT. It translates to CASSLVRGLNTEAFF.

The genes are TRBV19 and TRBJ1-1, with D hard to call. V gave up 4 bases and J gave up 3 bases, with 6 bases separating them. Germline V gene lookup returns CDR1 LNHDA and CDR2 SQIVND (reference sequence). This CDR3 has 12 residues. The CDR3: CASSTRYTEAFF. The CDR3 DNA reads TGTGCCAGTAGTACTAGGTACACTGAAGCTTTCTTT.

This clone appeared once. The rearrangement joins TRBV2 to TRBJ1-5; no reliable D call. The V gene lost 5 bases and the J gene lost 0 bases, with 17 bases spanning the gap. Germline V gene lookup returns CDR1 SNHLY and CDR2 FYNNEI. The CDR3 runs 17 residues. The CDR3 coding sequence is TGTGCCAGCAGTTCCGTTTGGGCTGCCGATAGCAATCAGCCCCAGCATTTT. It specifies CASSSVWAADSNQPQHF.

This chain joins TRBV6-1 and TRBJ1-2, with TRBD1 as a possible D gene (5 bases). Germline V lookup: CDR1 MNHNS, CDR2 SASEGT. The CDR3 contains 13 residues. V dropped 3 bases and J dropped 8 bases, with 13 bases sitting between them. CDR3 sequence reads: CASSDRGFEGYTF. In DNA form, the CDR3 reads TGTGCCAGCAGTGACCGGGGGTTTGAGGGCTACACCTTC.

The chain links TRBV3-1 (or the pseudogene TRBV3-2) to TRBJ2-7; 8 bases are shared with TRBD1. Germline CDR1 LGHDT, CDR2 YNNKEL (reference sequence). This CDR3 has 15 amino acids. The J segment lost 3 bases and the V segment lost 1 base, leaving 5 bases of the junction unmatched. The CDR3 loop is CASSQVPGTGYEQYF. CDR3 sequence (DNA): TGTGCCAGCAGCCAAGTGCCCGGGACAGGCTACGAGCAGTACTTC.